Given below is one TCR beta chain in context. Its specificity is not known. A much larger clone differs by one base, so this may be a read error. Without the conserved terminal phenylalanine or tryptophan, this CDR3 likely stems from a read error. The V gene end was trimmed by 3 bases and the J gene end by 7 bases; junction bases not matched to a gene: 10. Germline CDR1 reads DFQATT; CDR2 reads SNEGSKA (reference sequence). The CDR3 is 15 residues long. This record belongs to a study of read filtering for tumor transcriptome and immune sequencing. The library was built from around 380 ng RNA with molecular barcoded adaptors for alpha/delta and beta/gamma chains. MiXCR was run by TCRdb on the reads, yielding one entry per CDR3 protein. Altogether 100,000 to 150,000 distinct CDR3 sequences are present, approximately 13% being singletons, with the ten largest covering roughly 9.6%. Regarding the study as a whole: This fraction held mixed bone marrow immune cells after CD138-negative sorting.

The TCR sequence derives from a donor at least 40 years old with multiple myeloma. Sequences were obtained from a population of CD138-negative cells sorted from bone marrow. J is TRBJ1-5 and V is TRBV20-1; 9 positions agree with TRBD1. As DNA, the CDR3 is TGCAGTGCTAGCTCGGGACAGGGAGGCGGGCAGCCCCAGCATTCT. Amino acid sequence: CSASSGQGGGQPQHS.